This is a list of T cell receptor beta chains from one sample in a study of regulatory T cells in long-lasting Graves disease. In TCRdb, the multiplex PCR reads were re-called with MiXCR into one record per CDR3 protein. This table has 400,000 to 500,000 distinct CDR3 sequences, about 21% appearing once. The material was peripheral blood mononuclear cells (PBMCs), obtained when the disease was refractory, from a patient treated with antithyroid drugs. The receptors originated from a female donor with Graves disease. Both conserved end residues are part of each CDR3.

J gene: TRBJ1-6
V gene: TRBV15
CDR3 protein: CATSTRQGAWSPLHF

J gene: TRBJ2-2
V gene: TRBV24-1
CDR3 protein: CATSDLSTSGKAGELFF

J gene: TRBJ2-1
V gene: TRBV15
CDR3 protein: CATSRDGQKNNEQFF

J gene: TRBJ2-3
V gene: TRBV11-2
CDR3 protein: CASSPGTSGSRDTQYF

J gene: TRBJ1-4
V gene: TRBV28
CDR3 protein: CASRGQGPGELFF

J gene: TRBJ1-4
V gene: TRBV28
CDR3 protein: CASSLFLGSNEKLFF

J gene: TRBJ2-5
V gene: TRBV20-1
CDR3 protein: CSAKPKEGETQYF

J gene: TRBJ2-7
V gene: TRBV4-1
CDR3 protein: CASSQDIPGPYEQYF

J gene: TRBJ1-5
V gene: TRBV15
CDR3 protein: CATSRDRGQTNQPQHF

J gene: TRBJ1-1
V gene: TRBV28
CDR3 protein: CASSQGSGTEAFF

J gene: TRBJ2-7
V gene: TRBV11-2
CDR3 protein: CASSLVASGLYNEQYF

J gene: TRBJ1-1
V gene: TRBV2
CDR3 protein: CASSAEVEAFF

J gene: TRBJ1-1
V gene: TRBV9
CDR3 protein: CASSVDPQNTEAFF

J gene: TRBJ2-1
V gene: TRBV6-1
CDR3 protein: CASSEGDSETYNEQFF

J gene: TRBJ1-1
V gene: TRBV9
CDR3 protein: CASSALESGGDTEAFF

J gene: TRBJ2-7
V gene: TRBV7-9
CDR3 protein: CASSQTSIPYEQYF

J gene: TRBJ1-4
V gene: TRBV7-9
CDR3 protein: CASSSRQGGIEKLFF

J gene: TRBJ2-7
V gene: TRBV28
CDR3 protein: CASSPSGNYEQYF

J gene: TRBJ2-7
V gene: TRBV10-3
CDR3 protein: CAISESVSGMYEQYF

J gene: TRBJ2-7
V gene: TRBV28
CDR3 protein: CASSYTGTGRGEQYF

J gene: TRBJ2-7
V gene: TRBV20-1
CDR3 protein: CSARNRDLSYEQYF

J gene: TRBJ2-2
V gene: TRBV10-3
CDR3 protein: CAISDGPVPGELFF

J gene: TRBJ1-2
V gene: TRBV27
CDR3 protein: CASSLSGAANHGYTF

J gene: TRBJ2-7
V gene: TRBV20-1
CDR3 protein: CSASVTTDRAYEQYF

J gene: TRBJ1-6
V gene: TRBV5-1
CDR3 protein: CASSGARGDSPLHF

J gene: TRBJ1-1
V gene: TRBV3-1
CDR3 protein: CASRQQGGRNTEAFF

J gene: TRBJ2-5
V gene: TRBV7-9
CDR3 protein: CASSSLGPQETQYF

J gene: TRBJ1-2
V gene: TRBV4-1
CDR3 protein: CASSQETDSYGYTF

J gene: TRBJ1-4
V gene: TRBV7-8
CDR3 protein: CASSRQGYNEKLFF

J gene: TRBJ1-5
V gene: TRBV20-1
CDR3 protein: CSARVPGLVNQPQHF

J gene: TRBJ2-2
V gene: TRBV6-1
CDR3 protein: CASSDVGNTGELFF

J gene: TRBJ1-5
V gene: TRBV12-3/TRBV12-4
CDR3 protein: CASNSGGRQPQHF

J gene: TRBJ1-2
V gene: TRBV14
CDR3 protein: CASSQVPTGGNYGYTF

J gene: TRBJ1-5
V gene: TRBV5-1
CDR3 protein: CASNFGRGYRQPQHF

J gene: TRBJ2-1
V gene: TRBV29-1
CDR3 protein: CSTRDSTSEQFF

J gene: TRBJ1-4
V gene: TRBV3-1
CDR3 protein: CASSPIGTGNEKLFF

J gene: TRBJ1-2
V gene: TRBV20-1
CDR3 protein: CSASGGSSLRGYTF